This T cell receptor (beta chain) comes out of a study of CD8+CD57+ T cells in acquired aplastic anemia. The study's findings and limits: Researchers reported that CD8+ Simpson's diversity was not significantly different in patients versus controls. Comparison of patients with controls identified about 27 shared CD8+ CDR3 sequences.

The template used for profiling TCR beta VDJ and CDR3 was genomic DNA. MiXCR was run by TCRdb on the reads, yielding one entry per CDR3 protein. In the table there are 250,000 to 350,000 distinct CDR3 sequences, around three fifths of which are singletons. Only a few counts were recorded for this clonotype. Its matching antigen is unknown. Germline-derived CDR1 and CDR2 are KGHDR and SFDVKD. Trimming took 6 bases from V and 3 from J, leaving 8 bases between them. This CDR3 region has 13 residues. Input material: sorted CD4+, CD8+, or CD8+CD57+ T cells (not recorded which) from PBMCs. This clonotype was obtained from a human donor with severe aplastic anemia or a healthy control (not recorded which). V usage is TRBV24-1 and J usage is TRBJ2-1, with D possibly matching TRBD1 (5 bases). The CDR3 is CATSRGNYNEQFF. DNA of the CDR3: TGTGCCACCAGTAGGGGCAACTACAATGAGCAGTTCTTC.